The 29 T cell receptor beta chains listed next were all sequenced from one sample in a study of blood T cell repertoires in COVID-19. Some clones are missing from TCRdb's copy, which holds only in-frame ones; the method was immunoSEQ multiplex PCR. The sample carries hundreds of thousands of clones, around nine tenths recorded once. The sequenced material came from PBMCs or T cells enriched from blood (not recorded which). Every receptor here comes from a young woman who had recovered from COVID-19.

To note about this clone: The junction and the germline gene differ at one end; a read error may be behind it. The genes are TRBV4-1 and TRBJ1-2; 7 bases match TRBD1. The germline gives CDR1 MGHRA, CDR2 YSYEKL. The CDR3 sequence is 18 residues long. The CDR3 nucleotides read TGCGCCAGCACCCAAATATCTCCGATGGGGGACAGAAACTATGGCTACACCTTC. Translating it yields CASTQISPMGDRNYGYTF.

CDR3 DNA sequence: TGTGCCAGCTCACCGGCCGGACAGGGGAAATACGAGCAGTACTTC. It is translated as CASSPAGQGKYEQYF. This chain connects TRBV18 to TRBJ2-7, with 9 bases aligning to TRBD1. Germline V gene sequence: CDR1 KGHSH, CDR2 LQKENI. The CDR3 has 15 residues. V lost 3 bases to trimming and J lost 4 bases; unmatched junction nucleotides: 7. The whole variable domain, filled in from reference TRBV18 and TRBJ2-7, reads NAGVMQNPRHLVRRRGQEARLRCSPMKGHSHVYWYRQLPEEGLKFMVYLQKENIIDESGMPKERFSAEFPKEGPSILRIQQVVRGDSAAYFCASSPAGQGKYEQYFGPGTRLTVT.

The chain couples TRBV30 to TRBJ1-4; D is possibly TRBD1 (6 bases). The germline V gene has CDR1 GTSNPN and CDR2 SVGIG (reference sequence). The germline V and J ends were trimmed by 1 base and 17 bases, with 17 bases remaining between them. This CDR3 has 12 residues. The CDR3 is CAWSGGGQRLFF. The CDR3 region has the DNA TGTGCCTGGAGTGGGGGCGGACAGCGCTTATTTTTT.

The chain uses TRBV7-8 and TRBJ1-3, with D unresolved. This CDR3 is built from 15 residues. The germline gives CDR1 SGHVS, CDR2 FQNEAQ. V was clipped by 1 base and J by 0 bases, with 7 bases between them. This CDR3 is CASSLGRSSGNTIYF. The CDR3 DNA reads TGTGCCAGCAGCTTAGGGAGGAGCTCTGGAAACACCATATATTTT.

The rearrangement links TRBV6-2 or TRBV6-3 to TRBJ2-3; no firm D call. CDR3 size: 13 residues. Trimming stripped 5 bases from V and 1 base from J, with 7 bases between. Germline loops: CDR1 MNHEY, CDR2 SVGEGT. CDR3 nucleotides: TGTGCCAGCAGTGCCCGGGGCACAGATACGCAGTATTTT. It translates to CASSARGTDTQYF.

Only one count was recorded for this clone. This chain connects TRBV6-2 or TRBV6-3 to TRBJ2-5, with D possibly matching TRBD2 (6 bases). CDR3 length equals 15 residues. V was shortened by 5 bases and J by 2 bases, with 15 bases between the two germline ends. Germline V gene data show CDR1 as MNHEY and CDR2 as SVGEGT. CDR3 residues: CASSHVRSGQETQYF. The CDR3 DNA follows: TGTGCCAGCAGTCACGTGCGAAGCGGGCAAGAGACCCAGTACTTC.

A single count supports this clone. This chain uses TRBV24-1 with TRBJ2-1, with 8 bases identical to TRBD1. This CDR3 spans 16 amino acids. Germline CDR1 is KGHDR and CDR2 is SFDVKD. V was pared by 4 bases and J by 0 bases, with 4 bases of the junction left unmatched. DNA for the CDR3: TGTGCCACCAGTGACAACAGGGGGACCTCCTACAATGAGCAGTTCTTC. Its translation is CATSDNRGTSYNEQFF.

Notes on this clone: A junction boundary mismatches the germline segment, possibly from a read error. V usage is TRBV2 and J usage is TRBJ1-1, with D perhaps TRBD1 (5 bases). The CDR3 loop spans 13 amino acids. Germline CDR1 SNHLY, CDR2 FYNNEI. This CDR3 reads CASSGQGNTEAFF. CDR3 DNA sequence: TGTGCAAGCAGTGGTCAGGGTAACACTGAAGCTTTCTTT.

The chain joins TRBV7-9 to TRBJ2-1; 7 bases are shared with TRBD2. There are 17 residues in the CDR3. The V segment lost 5 bases and the J segment 4 bases; nucleotides outside the gene matches: 14. The germline gives CDR1 SEHNR, CDR2 FQNEAQ (reference sequence). The CDR3 sequence: CASSLLPGTGGYNEQFF. In DNA form, the CDR3 reads TGTGCCAGCAGCCTTCTCCCGGGAACGGGGGGATACAATGAGCAGTTCTTC.

V gene TRBV27 combines with J gene TRBJ2-7, with D perhaps matching TRBD2 (5 bases). Germline V gene lookup returns CDR1 MNHEY and CDR2 SMNVEV (reference sequence). V lost 1 base and J lost 5, with 12 bases in between. The CDR3 is 14 amino acids. CDR3 amino acids: CASSLLSEGNEQYF. As DNA, the CDR3 is TGTGCCAGCAGTTTATTGTCAGAGGGCAACGAGCAGTACTTC.

This clone was seen once. The CDR3 sequence is CANPTGGIGDTQYF. Here the CDR3 DNA reads TGCGCCAACCCGACAGGGGGCATTGGAGATACGCAGTATTTT. This chain connects TRBV5-1 to TRBJ2-3; 10 nucleotides match TRBD1. CDR3 size: 14 residues. Germline V lookup: CDR1 SGHRS, CDR2 YFSETQ. Trimming took 9 bases from V and 5 from J; bases not matched to a gene: 9.

V usage is TRBV6-5 and J usage is TRBJ1-6; D uncertain. V was pared by 2 bases and J by 7 bases, with 6 bases between. The CDR3 is made up of 13 amino acids. Germline values: CDR1 MNHEY, CDR2 SVGAGI. The CDR3 DNA reads TGTGCCAGCAGTTACACAGAAAATTCACCCCTCCACTTT. Translation gives CASSYTENSPLHF.

The rearrangement links TRBV5-6 to TRBJ2-1, with 8 bases lining up with TRBD1. The germline V gene has CDR1 SGHDT and CDR2 YYEEEE. V lost 0 bases to trimming and J lost 6 bases; unmatched junction nucleotides: 2. The CDR3 loop spans 14 amino acids. CDR3 in DNA: TGTGCCAGCAGCTTGGGGCAGGGGGCCAATGAGCAGTTCTTC. Translated, it gives CASSLGQGANEQFF.

The rearrangement uses TRBV28 and TRBJ2-7, with unresolved D. V dropped 8 bases and J dropped 0 bases, with 8 bases sitting between them. The CDR3 runs to 12 residues. Germline V gives CDR1 MDHEN, CDR2 SYDVKM. The CDR3 nucleotides are TGTGCCAGCTGCAGTGACTCCTACGAGCAGTACTTC. Protein: CASCSDSYEQYF.

This clone showed up just once. The chain combines TRBV10-3 with TRBJ2-2; D may be TRBD2 (6 bases). The germline V gene encodes CDR1 ENHRY and CDR2 SYGVKD. V lost 7 bases and J lost 4, with 13 bases in between. This CDR3 comprises 14 residues. The CDR3 bases are TGTGCCATCAAGGGTAGCGGCAGCACCGGGGAGCTGTTTTTT. It yields the protein CAIKGSGSTGELFF.

The table lists this clone with a count of one. The rearrangement uses TRBV19 and TRBJ2-7; the D gene is possibly TRBD2 (6 bases). The germline V and J ends were trimmed by 0 bases and 3 bases, with 12 bases remaining between them. The CDR3 has 15 amino acids. The V gene's germline CDR1 is LNHDA and CDR2 SQIVND (reference sequence). CDR3 loop: CASSIELARLYEQYF. The CDR3 bases are TGTGCCAGTAGTATAGAGCTAGCGCGACTCTACGAGCAGTACTTC. The full variable domain, in which reference TRBV19 and TRBJ2-7 provide the parts outside the CDR3, is DGGITQSPKYLFRKEGQNVTLSCEQNLNHDAMYWYRQDPGQGLRLIYYSQIVNDFQKGDIAEGYSVSREKKESFPLTVTSAQKNPTAFYLCASSIELARLYEQYFGPGTRLTVT.

The chain employs TRBV6-6 and TRBJ1-2; 7 bases agree with TRBD1. V trimming: 6 bases; J trimming: 2 bases; junction bases outside the gene matches: 3. The V gene's germline CDR1 is MNHNY and CDR2 SVGAGI (reference sequence). The CDR3 consists of 13 residues. The CDR3 coding sequence is TGTGCCAGCAGGCCGGACAGGAACTATGGCTACACCTTC. Translation gives CASRPDRNYGYTF.

J is TRBJ2-3 and V is TRBV4-2; TRBD2 might be the D (6 bases). V was shortened by 4 bases and J by 4 bases, with 18 bases between the two germline ends. The CDR3 spans 16 residues. The germline V gene has CDR1 LGHNA and CDR2 YNFKEQ. The CDR3, as DNA: TGTGCCAGCAGCCGACTCGGAGGGCCGGTTTCAGATACGCAGTATTTT. Its translation is CASSRLGGPVSDTQYF.

The rearrangement links TRBV13 to TRBJ2-3, with TRBD1 matching 8 bases. CDR1 and CDR2 (germline): PRHDT, FYEKMQ (reference sequence). The CDR3 sequence is 16 residues long. V lost 5 bases to trimming and J lost 3 bases; unmatched junction nucleotides: 10. Here the CDR3 reads CASSHTGQGDTDTQYF. The CDR3 coding sequence is TGTGCCAGCAGCCACACAGGACAGGGTGATACAGATACGCAGTATTTT.

J is TRBJ2-1 and V is TRBV11-3; tentative D call: TRBD1 (6 bases). V shed 5 bases and J shed 7 bases, with 12 bases lying between them. Germline V lookup: CDR1 SGHNT, CDR2 YENEEA. This CDR3 contains 13 residues. This CDR3 is CASSNIRGNEQFF. CDR3 sequence (DNA): TGTGCCAGCAGCAATATAAGGGGGAATGAGCAGTTCTTC.

The genes are TRBV27 and TRBJ2-7; 9 bases line up with TRBD2. V lost 0 bases and J lost 4; bases outside the gene matches: 19. CDR3 length equals 20 residues. Germline CDR1 is MNHEY and CDR2 is SMNVEV (reference sequence). In DNA, the CDR3 is TGTGCCAGCAGTTTATCTTTGTCGGGGACTAGCATTAGTCGGTGGTACGAGCAGTACTTC. It translates to CASSLSLSGTSISRWYEQYF.

This clone was seen only a few times. V usage is TRBV5-1 and J usage is TRBJ1-2; 8 nucleotides agree with TRBD1. The V gene end was trimmed by 0 bases and the J gene end by 5 bases; junction bases not matched to a gene: 6. The CDR3 is 15 amino acids. Germline assignment: CDR1 SGHRS and CDR2 YFSETQ. CDR3 amino acids: CASSLAATGEYGYTF. CDR3 sequence (DNA): TGCGCCAGCAGCTTGGCCGCGACAGGGGAATATGGCTACACCTTC.

This chain uses TRBV28 with TRBJ2-1; 12 nucleotides line up with TRBD2. CDR1 MDHEN and CDR2 SYDVKM come from the germline V gene. CDR3 length: 15 amino acids. V trimming: 2 bases; J trimming: 9 bases; junction bases outside the gene matches: 5. The CDR3 here is CASSLGLAGGTEQFF. CDR3 DNA: TGTGCCAGCAGTTTAGGTCTAGCGGGAGGGACTGAGCAGTTCTTC.

The chain uses TRBV27 and TRBJ2-7; TRBD2 is a possible D gene (6 bases). The CDR3 length is 14 residues. V dropped 3 bases and J dropped 3 bases, with 12 bases sitting between them. The germline CDR1 and CDR2 sequences are MNHEY and SMNVEV (reference sequence). Here the CDR3 DNA reads TGTGCCAGCAGTTTTAGTAGCGGAAGCTACGAGCAGTACTTC. Protein sequence: CASSFSSGSYEQYF.

The chain has TRBV6-5 and TRBJ2-7; D might be TRBD1 (5 bases). The CDR3 length is 15 residues. The ends were cut back, 2 bases at V and 3 bases at J, with 14 bases in the middle. From germline, CDR1 is MNHEY and CDR2 SVGAGI. The CDR3: CASSYEAGHGYEQYF. The CDR3 DNA is TGTGCCAGCAGTTACGAAGCCGGACACGGCTACGAGCAGTACTTC.

V usage is TRBV28 and J usage is TRBJ2-7; tentative D call: TRBD1 (7 bases). CDR1 MDHEN and CDR2 SYDVKM come from the germline V gene. The CDR3 runs 17 residues. Trimming pared 5 bases from V and 3 bases from J, leaving 23 bases between. The CDR3 sequence is CASSRDLMTGDSYEQYF. Written as DNA, the CDR3 is TGTGCCAGCAGTAGGGACCTTATGACGGGGGACAGCTACGAGCAGTACTTC.

This chain connects TRBV11-2 to TRBJ1-1; D gene unclear. The CDR3 is made up of 15 amino acids. Deletions cut 4 bases from V and 3 bases from J, with 15 bases between. Germline V gene sequence: CDR1 SGHAT, CDR2 FQNNGV. The CDR3: CASSYDTIGYTEAFF. Written as DNA, the CDR3 is TGTGCCAGCAGCTACGACACCATCGGATACACTGAAGCTTTCTTT.

The chain couples TRBV29-1 to TRBJ1-4, with a weak D call TRBD1 (6 bases). The V gene lost 6 bases and the J gene lost 5 bases, with 16 bases spanning the gap. The CDR3 totals 14 residues. Germline V gene lookup returns CDR1 SQVTM and CDR2 ANQGSEA. The CDR3 loop is CSVLGAGMNEKLFF. In DNA form, the CDR3 reads TGCAGCGTCCTGGGGGCAGGGATGAATGAAAAACTGTTTTTT.

The rearrangement joins TRBV4-1 to TRBJ2-7; 9 bases are a match to TRBD1. V was clipped by 0 bases and J by 3 bases; unmatched bases: 9. In germline, CDR1 is MGHRA, CDR2 YSYEKL. The CDR3 has 17 amino acids. The CDR3 sequence: CASSQEGGGQGFYEQYF. The CDR3 DNA reads TGCGCCAGCAGCCAAGAAGGTGGGGGACAGGGTTTCTACGAGCAGTACTTC.